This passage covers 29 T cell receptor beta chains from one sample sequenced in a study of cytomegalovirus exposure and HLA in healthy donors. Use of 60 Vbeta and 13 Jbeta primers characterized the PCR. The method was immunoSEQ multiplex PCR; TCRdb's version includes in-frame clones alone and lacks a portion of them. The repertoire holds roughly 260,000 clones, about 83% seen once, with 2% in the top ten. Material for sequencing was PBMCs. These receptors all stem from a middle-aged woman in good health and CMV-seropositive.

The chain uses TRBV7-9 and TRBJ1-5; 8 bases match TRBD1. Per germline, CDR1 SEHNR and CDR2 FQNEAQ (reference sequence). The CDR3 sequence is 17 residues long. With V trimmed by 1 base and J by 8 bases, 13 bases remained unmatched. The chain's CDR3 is CASSLGGGQGLSEPQHF. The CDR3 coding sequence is TGTGCCAGCAGCTTAGGTGGTGGACAGGGCTTATCAGAGCCCCAGCATTTT.

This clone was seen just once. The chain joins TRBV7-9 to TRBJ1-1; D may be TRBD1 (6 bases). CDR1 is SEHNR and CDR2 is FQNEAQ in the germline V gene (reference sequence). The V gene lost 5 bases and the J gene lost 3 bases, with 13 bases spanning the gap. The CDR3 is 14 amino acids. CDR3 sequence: CASSIPGGHTEAFF. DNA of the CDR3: TGTGCCAGCAGCATCCCCGGGGGGCACACTGAAGCTTTCTTT.

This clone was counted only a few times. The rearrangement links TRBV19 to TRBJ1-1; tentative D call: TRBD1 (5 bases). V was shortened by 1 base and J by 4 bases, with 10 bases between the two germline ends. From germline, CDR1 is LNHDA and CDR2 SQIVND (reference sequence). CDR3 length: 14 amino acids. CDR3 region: CASSIARGATEAFF. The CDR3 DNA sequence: TGTGCCAGTAGTATAGCGCGGGGCGCCACTGAAGCTTTCTTT.

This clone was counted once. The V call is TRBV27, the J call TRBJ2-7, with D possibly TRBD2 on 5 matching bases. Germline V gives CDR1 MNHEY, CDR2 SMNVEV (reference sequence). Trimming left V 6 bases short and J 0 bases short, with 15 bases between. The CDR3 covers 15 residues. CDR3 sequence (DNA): TGTGCCAGCAGAAGAAAAGCGGACGGCTCCTACGAGCAGTACTTC. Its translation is CASRRKADGSYEQYF.

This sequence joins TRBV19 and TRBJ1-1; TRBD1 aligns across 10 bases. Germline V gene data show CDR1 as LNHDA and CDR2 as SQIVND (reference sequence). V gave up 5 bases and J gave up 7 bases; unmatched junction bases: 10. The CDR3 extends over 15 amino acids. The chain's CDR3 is CASSSLTGGVFEAFF. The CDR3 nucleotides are TGTGCCAGTAGTTCTTTGACAGGGGGCGTGTTTGAAGCTTTCTTT. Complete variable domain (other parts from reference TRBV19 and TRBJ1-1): DGGITQSPKYLFRKEGQNVTLSCEQNLNHDAMYWYRQDPGQGLRLIYYSQIVNDFQKGDIAEGYSVSREKKESFPLTVTSAQKNPTAFYLCASSSLTGGVFEAFFGQGTRLTVV.

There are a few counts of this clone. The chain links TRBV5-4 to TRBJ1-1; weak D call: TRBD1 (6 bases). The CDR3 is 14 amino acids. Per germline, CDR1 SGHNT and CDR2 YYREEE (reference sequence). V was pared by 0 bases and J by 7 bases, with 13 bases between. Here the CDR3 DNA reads TGTGCCAGCAGCTTGGGGGGGCGCAGAGATGAAGCTTTCTTT. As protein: CASSLGGRRDEAFF. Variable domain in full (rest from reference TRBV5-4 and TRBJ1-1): ETGVTQSPTHLIKTRGQQVTLRCSSQSGHNTVSWYQQALGQGPQFIFQYYREEENGRGNFPPRFSGLQFPNYSSELNVNALELDDSALYLCASSLGGRRDEAFFGQGTRLTVV.

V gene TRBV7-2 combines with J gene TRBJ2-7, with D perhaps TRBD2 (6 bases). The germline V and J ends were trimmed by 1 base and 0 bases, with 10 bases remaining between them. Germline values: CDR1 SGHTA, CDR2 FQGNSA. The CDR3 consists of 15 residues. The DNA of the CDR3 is TGTGCCAGCAGCTTAGATCGCGGGACCTCCTACGAGCAGTACTTC. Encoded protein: CASSLDRGTSYEQYF. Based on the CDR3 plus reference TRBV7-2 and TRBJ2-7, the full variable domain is GAGVSQSPSNKVTEKGKDVELRCDPISGHTALYWYRQSLGQGLEFLIYFQGNSAPDKSGLPSDRFSAERTGGSVSTLTIQRTQQEDSAVYLCASSLDRGTSYEQYFGPGTRLTVT.

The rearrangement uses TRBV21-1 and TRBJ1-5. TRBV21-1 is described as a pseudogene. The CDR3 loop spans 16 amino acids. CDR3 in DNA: TGTGCCAGCAGCTCCCCCACGGAGGGGTCCAATCAGCCCCAGCATTTT. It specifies CASSSPTEGSNQPQHF.

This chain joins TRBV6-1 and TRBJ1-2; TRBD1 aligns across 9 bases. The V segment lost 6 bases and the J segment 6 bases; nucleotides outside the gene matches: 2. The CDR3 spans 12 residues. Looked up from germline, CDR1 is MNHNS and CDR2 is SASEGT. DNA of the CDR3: TGTGCCAGCAGCGGACAGGGGAATGGCTACACCTTC. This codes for CASSGQGNGYTF.

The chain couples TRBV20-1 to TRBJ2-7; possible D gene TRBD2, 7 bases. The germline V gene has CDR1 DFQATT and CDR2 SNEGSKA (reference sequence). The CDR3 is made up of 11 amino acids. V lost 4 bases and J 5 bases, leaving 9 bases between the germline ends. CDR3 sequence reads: CSATGGNEQYF. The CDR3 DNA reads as TGCAGTGCTACGGGGGGCAACGAGCAGTACTTC.

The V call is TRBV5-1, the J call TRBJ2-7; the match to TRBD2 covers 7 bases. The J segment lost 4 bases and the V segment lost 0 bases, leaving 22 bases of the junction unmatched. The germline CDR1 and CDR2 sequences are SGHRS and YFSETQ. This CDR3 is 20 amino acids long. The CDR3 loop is CASSLAGTNGDHLTMYEQYF. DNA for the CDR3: TGCGCCAGCAGCTTGGCCGGGACTAACGGCGACCACCTAACCATGTACGAGCAGTACTTC.

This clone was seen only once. Here the CDR3 reads CASSLFPGESYEQYF. The CDR3 bases are TGTGCCAGCAGTTTGTTTCCGGGAGAGTCCTACGAGCAGTACTTC. The chain recombines TRBV27 with TRBJ2-7, with D tentatively TRBD2 (6 bases). V was trimmed by 3 bases and J by 1 base, leaving 13 bases between them. The CDR3 consists of 15 residues. Germline V lookup: CDR1 MNHEY, CDR2 SMNVEV (reference sequence).

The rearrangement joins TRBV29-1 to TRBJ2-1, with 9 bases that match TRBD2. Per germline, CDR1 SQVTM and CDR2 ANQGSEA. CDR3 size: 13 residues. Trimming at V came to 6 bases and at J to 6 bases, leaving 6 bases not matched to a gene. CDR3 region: CSVDAGGLNEQFF. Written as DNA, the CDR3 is TGCAGCGTCGACGCGGGAGGGCTCAATGAGCAGTTCTTC.

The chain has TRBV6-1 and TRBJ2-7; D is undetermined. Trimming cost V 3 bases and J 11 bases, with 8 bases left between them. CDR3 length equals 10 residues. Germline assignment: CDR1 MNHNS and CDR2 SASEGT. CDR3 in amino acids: CASSDGREYF. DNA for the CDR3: TGTGCCAGCAGTGACGGCCGGGAGTACTTC.

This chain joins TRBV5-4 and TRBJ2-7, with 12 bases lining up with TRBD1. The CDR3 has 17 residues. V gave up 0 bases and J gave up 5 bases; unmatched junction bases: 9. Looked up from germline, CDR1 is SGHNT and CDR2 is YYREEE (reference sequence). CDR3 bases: TGTGCCAGCAGCTTGGCCCCACCGGGACAGGGGGCACACGAGCAGTACTTC. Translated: CASSLAPPGQGAHEQYF.

CDR3 in DNA: TGTGCCAGTAGTATTTCTAGGGACAGTAGCAATCAGCCCCAGCATTTT. Its protein is CASSISRDSSNQPQHF. The chain recombines TRBV19 with TRBJ1-5; 7 nucleotides match TRBD1. CDR1 LNHDA and CDR2 SQIVND come from the germline V gene (reference sequence). The CDR3 totals 16 residues. J lost 0 bases, V lost 3 bases, and 5 bases had no gene match.

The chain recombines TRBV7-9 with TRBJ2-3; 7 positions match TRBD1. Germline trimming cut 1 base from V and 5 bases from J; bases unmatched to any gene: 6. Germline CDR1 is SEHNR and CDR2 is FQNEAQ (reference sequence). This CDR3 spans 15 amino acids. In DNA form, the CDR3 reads TGTGCCAGCAGCTTAGGAGGACAGGTTGTAGATACGCAGTATTTT. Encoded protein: CASSLGGQVVDTQYF.

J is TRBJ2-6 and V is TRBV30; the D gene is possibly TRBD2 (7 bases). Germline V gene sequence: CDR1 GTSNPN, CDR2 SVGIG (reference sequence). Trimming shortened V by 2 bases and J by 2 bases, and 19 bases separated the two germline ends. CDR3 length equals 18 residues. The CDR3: CAWSQRTSGGPGANVLTF. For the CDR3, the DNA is TGTGCCTGGAGTCAACGAACCTCGGGGGGCCCTGGGGCCAACGTCCTGACTTTC.

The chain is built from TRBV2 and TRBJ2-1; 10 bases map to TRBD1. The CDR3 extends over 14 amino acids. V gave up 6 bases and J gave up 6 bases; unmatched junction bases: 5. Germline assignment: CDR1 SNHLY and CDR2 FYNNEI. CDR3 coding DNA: TGTGCCAGCAGGTGGGGACAGGGGACCAATGAGCAGTTCTTC. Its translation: CASRWGQGTNEQFF.

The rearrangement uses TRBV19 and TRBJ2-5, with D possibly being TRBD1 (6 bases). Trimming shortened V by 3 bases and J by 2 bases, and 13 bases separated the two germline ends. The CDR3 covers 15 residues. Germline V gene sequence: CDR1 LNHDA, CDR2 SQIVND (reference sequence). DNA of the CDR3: TGTGCCAGTAGTATGAAACAGGGTCGGCAAGAGACCCAGTACTTC. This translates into CASSMKQGRQETQYF.

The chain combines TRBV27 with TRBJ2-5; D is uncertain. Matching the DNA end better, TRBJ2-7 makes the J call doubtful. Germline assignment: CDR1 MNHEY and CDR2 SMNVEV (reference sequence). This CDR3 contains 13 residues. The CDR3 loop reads CASSLSQAGEQYF. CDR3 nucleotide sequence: TGTGCCAGCAGTTTATCTCAGGCCGGCGAGCAGTACTTC.

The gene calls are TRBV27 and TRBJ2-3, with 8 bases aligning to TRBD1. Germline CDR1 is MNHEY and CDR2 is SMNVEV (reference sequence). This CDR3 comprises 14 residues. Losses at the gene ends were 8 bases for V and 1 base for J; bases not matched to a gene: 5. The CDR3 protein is CASRTGGRTDTQYF. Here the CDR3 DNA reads TGTGCCAGCCGAACAGGGGGGCGCACAGATACGCAGTATTTT.

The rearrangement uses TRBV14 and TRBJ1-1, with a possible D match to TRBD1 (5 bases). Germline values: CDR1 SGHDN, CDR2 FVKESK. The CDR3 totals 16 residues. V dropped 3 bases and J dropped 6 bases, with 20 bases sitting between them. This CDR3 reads CASSQALDIPGAEAFF. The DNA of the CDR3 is TGTGCCAGCAGCCAGGCACTGGACATCCCGGGCGCTGAAGCTTTCTTT.

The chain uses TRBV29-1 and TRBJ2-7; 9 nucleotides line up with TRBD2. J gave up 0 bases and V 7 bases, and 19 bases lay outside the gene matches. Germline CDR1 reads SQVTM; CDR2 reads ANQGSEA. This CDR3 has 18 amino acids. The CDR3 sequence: CSATYPRLAGTSSYEQYF. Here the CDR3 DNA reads TGCAGCGCAACCTACCCGCGCCTAGCGGGAACCAGCTCCTACGAGCAGTACTTC.

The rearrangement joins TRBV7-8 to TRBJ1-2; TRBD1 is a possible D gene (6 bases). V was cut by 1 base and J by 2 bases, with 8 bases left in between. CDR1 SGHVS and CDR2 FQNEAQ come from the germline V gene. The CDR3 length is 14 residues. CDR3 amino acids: CASSLVGQNYGYTF. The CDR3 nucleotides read TGTGCCAGCAGCTTAGTCGGACAGAACTATGGCTACACCTTC.

CDR3 sequence reads: CASSLARATYGYTF. CDR3 bases: TGTGCCAGCAGCTTGGCCAGGGCGACTTATGGCTACACCTTC. The chain combines TRBV5-6 with TRBJ1-2, with TRBD1 as a possible D gene (5 bases). Germline V gene data show CDR1 as SGHDT and CDR2 as YYEEEE. Trimming cost V 0 bases and J 5 bases, with 11 bases left between them. The CDR3 contains 14 residues.

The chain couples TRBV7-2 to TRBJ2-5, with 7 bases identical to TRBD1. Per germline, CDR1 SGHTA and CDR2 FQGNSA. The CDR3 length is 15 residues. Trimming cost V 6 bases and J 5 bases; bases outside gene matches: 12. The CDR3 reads CASRRQGGGSETQYF. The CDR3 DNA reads TGTGCCAGCAGGAGACAGGGTGGGGGCTCGGAGACCCAGTACTTC.

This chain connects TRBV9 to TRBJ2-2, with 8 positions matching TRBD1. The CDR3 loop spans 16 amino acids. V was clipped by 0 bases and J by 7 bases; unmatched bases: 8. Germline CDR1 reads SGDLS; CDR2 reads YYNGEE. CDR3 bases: TGTGCCAGCAGCGTAGTAGGGCAGGGGGCGGTCGGGGAGCTGTTTTTT. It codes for CASSVVGQGAVGELFF.

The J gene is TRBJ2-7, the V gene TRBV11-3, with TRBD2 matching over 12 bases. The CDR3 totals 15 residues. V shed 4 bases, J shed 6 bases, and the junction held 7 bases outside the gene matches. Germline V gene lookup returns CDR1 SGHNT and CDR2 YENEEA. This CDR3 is CASSSRTSGNGEQYF. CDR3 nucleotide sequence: TGTGCCAGCAGCTCCAGGACTAGCGGGAATGGCGAGCAGTACTTC. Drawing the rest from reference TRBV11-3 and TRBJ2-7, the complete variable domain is EAGVVQSPRYKIIEKKQPVAFWCNPISGHNTLYWYLQNLGQGPELLIRYENEEAVDDSQLPKDRFSAERLKGVDSTLKIQPAELGDSAVYLCASSSRTSGNGEQYFGPGTRLTVT.